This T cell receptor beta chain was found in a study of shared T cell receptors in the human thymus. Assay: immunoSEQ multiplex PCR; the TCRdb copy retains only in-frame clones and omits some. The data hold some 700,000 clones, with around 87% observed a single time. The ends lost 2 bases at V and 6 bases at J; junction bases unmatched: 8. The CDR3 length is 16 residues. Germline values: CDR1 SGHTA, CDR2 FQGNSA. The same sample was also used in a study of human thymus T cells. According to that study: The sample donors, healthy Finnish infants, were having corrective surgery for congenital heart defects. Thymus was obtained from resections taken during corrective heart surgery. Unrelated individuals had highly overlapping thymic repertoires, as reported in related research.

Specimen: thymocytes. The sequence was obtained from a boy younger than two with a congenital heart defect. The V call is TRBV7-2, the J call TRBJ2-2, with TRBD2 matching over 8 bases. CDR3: CASSLMGLGLAGELFF. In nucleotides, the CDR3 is TGTGCCAGCAGCTTAATGGGTTTGGGACTAGCCGGGGAGCTGTTTTTT. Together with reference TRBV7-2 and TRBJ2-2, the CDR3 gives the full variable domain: GAGVSQSPSNKVTEKGKDVELRCDPISGHTALYWYRQSLGQGLEFLIYFQGNSAPDKSGLPSDRFSAERTGGSVSTLTIQRTQQEDSAVYLCASSLMGLGLAGELFFGEGSRLTVL.